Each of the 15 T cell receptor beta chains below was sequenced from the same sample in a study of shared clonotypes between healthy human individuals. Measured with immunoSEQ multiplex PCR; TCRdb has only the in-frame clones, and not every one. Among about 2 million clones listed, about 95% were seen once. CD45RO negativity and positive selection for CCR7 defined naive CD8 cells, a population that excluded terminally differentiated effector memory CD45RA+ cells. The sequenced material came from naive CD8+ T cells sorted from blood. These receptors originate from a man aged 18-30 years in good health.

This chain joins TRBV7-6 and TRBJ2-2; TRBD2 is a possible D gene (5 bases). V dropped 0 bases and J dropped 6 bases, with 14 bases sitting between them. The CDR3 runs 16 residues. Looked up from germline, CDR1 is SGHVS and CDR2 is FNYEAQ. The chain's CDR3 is CASSLAVEGSAGELFF. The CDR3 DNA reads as TGTGCCAGCAGCTTAGCAGTAGAGGGCTCCGCCGGGGAGCTGTTTTTT.

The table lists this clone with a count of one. The CDR3 bases are TGTGCCAGCAGCCCGATCTTAGCGGGACCTCAAGAGACCCAGTACTTC. Protein product: CASSPILAGPQETQYF. The chain couples TRBV13 to TRBJ2-5; TRBD2 agrees at 8 bases. This CDR3 has 16 amino acids. In germline, CDR1 is PRHDT, CDR2 FYEKMQ (reference sequence). The J segment lost 2 bases and the V segment lost 5 bases, leaving 10 bases of the junction unmatched.

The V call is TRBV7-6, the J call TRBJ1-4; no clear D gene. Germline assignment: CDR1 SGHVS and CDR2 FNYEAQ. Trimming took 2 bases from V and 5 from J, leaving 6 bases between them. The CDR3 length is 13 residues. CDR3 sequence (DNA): TGTGCCAGCAGCTTAATAGAGAATGAAAAACTGTTTTTT. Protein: CASSLIENEKLFF.

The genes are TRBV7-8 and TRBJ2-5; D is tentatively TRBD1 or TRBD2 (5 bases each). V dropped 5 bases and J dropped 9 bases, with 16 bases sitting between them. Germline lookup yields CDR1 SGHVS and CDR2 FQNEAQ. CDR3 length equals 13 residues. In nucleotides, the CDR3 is TGTGCCAGCAGCCCCGGGACCCTTCCGTCCCAGTACTTC. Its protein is CASSPGTLPSQYF.

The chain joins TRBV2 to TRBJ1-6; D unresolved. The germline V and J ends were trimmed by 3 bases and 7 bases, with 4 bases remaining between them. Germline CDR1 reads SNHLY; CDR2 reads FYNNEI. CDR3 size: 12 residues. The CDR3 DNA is TGTGCCAGCAGTGATCAGAATTCACCCCTCCACTTT. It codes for CASSDQNSPLHF.

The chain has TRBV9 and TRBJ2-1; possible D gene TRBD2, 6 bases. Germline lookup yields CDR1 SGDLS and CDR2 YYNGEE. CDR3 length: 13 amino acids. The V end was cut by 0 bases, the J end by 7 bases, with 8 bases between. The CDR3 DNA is TGTGCCAGCAGCGTAGGACTAGAAAATGAGCAGTTCTTC. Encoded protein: CASSVGLENEQFF.

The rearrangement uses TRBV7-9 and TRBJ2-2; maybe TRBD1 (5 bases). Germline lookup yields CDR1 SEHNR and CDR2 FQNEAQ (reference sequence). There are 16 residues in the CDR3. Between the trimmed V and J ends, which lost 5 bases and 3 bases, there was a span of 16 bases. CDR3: CASSVVGPPHTGELFF. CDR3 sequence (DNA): TGTGCCAGCAGCGTGGTGGGGCCCCCCCACACCGGGGAGCTGTTTTTT. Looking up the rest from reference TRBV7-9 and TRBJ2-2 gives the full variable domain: DTGVSQNPRHKITKRGQNVTFRCDPISEHNRLYWYRQTLGQGPEFLTYFQNEAQLEKSRLLSDRFSAERPKGSFSTLEIQRTEQGDSAMYLCASSVVGPPHTGELFFGEGSRLTVL.

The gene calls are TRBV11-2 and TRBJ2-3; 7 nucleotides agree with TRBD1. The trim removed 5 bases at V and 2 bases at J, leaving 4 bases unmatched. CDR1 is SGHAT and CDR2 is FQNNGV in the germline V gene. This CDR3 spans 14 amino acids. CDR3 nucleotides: TGTGCCAGCAGCCTACAGGGGTACACAGATACGCAGTATTTT. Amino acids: CASSLQGYTDTQYF. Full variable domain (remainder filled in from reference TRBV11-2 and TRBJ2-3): EAGVAQSPRYKIIEKRQSVAFWCNPISGHATLYWYQQILGQGPKLLIQFQNNGVVDDSQLPKDRFSAERLKGVDSTLKIQPAKLEDSAVYLCASSLQGYTDTQYFGPGTRLTVL.

The CDR3 DNA is TGCGCCAGCAGCCAAAGCGGGAGGGCGTCGACTGAGCAGTTCTTC. The encoded protein is CASSQSGRASTEQFF. The rearrangement uses TRBV4-3 and TRBJ2-1; 10 nucleotides match TRBD2. The CDR3 covers 15 residues. Trimming took 2 bases from V and 9 from J; bases not matched to a gene: 7. Germline CDR1 and CDR2: LGHNA and YSLEER.

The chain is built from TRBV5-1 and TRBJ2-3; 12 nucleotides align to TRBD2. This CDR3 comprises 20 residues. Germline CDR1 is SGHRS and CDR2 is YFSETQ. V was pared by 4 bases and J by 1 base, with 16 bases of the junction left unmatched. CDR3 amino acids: CASSRKASGRGPTRTDTQYF. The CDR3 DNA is TGCGCCAGCAGCCGAAAGGCTAGCGGGAGGGGCCCCACCCGCACAGATACGCAGTATTTT.

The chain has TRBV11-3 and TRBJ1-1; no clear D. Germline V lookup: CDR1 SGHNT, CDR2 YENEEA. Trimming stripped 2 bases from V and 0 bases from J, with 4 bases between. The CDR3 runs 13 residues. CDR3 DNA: TGTGCCAGCAGCTTACGGATGAACACTGAAGCTTTCTTT. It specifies CASSLRMNTEAFF.

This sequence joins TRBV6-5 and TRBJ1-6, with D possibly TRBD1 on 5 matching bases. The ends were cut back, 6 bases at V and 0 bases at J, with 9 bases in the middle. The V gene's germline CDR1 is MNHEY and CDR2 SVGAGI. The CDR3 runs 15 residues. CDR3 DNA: TGTGCCAGCAGGATGGGGGGCTCCTATAATTCACCCCTCCACTTT. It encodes CASRMGGSYNSPLHF.

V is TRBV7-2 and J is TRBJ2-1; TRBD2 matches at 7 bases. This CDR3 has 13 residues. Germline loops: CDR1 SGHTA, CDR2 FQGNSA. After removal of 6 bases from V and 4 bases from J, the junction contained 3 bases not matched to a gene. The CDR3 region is CASRERGYNEQFF. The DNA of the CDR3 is TGTGCCAGCAGGGAGCGGGGTTACAATGAGCAGTTCTTC.

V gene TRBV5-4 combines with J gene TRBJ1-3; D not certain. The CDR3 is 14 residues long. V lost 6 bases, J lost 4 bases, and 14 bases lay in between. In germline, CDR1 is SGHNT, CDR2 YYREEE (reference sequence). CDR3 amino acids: CASTVTGLGNTIYF. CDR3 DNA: TGTGCCAGCACCGTGACGGGCCTCGGAAACACCATATATTTT.

This CDR3 reads CAWTSVTYNEQFF. The CDR3 coding sequence is TGTGCCTGGACTAGCGTCACCTACAATGAGCAGTTCTTC. The chain recombines TRBV30 with TRBJ2-1; possible D gene TRBD2, 6 bases. Germline-derived CDR1 and CDR2 are GTSNPN and SVGIG (reference sequence). Trimming took 4 bases from V and 2 from J, leaving 9 bases between them. The CDR3 consists of 13 residues.